Following are 25 T cell receptor beta chains from one sample sequenced in a study of circulating CD8 cells and anti-PD-1 response in melanoma (dated by TCRdb to 2018 to 2021). Sequencing used a NextSeq 500. TCR libraries were prepared from approximately 14 ng of total RNA with the QIAseq Immune Repertoire RNA Library Kit, Human TCR Panel. The public reads were run again by TCRdb, first through fastp at Q25 and then through MiXCR, and only productive beta chains were kept. Records with the same CDR3 protein are collapsed into one entry carrying the most frequent genes and DNA. The sample yields 600 to 650 distinct CDR3 sequences; more than 9% were counted once. The ten largest make up about 39% of the sample. Four subsets defined by PD-1 and/or TIGIT were sorted from live CD3+CD8+TCRalphabeta+ cells on a BD FACSAria II cell sorter. The sample consisted of CD8+ T cells from PBMCs, taken at baseline or after one month of anti-PD-1 therapy (not recorded which). The receptor set was obtained from a human donor with melanoma.

In its sample, this clonotype is medium-sized. The chain couples TRBV20-1 to TRBJ2-1; 10 bases align to TRBD2. CDR1 and CDR2 from the germline V gene are DFQATT and SNEGSKA (reference sequence). This CDR3 comprises 15 residues. V gave up 5 bases and J gave up 5 bases; unmatched junction bases: 9. CDR3: CSALGLAWRNNEQFF. For the CDR3, the DNA is TGCAGTGCTCTGGGACTAGCGTGGAGGAACAATGAGCAGTTCTTC.

By sample share, this clonotype is medium-sized. The chain uses TRBV4-1 and TRBJ2-3, with D possibly being TRBD2 (6 bases). V was shortened by 4 bases and J by 0 bases, with 14 bases between the two germline ends. CDR3 length equals 16 residues. Germline V CDR1 and CDR2: MGHRA, YSYEKL. The CDR3 sequence: CASSPVAGTSTDTQYF. As DNA, the CDR3 is TGCGCCAGCAGCCCGGTGGCGGGGACTAGCACAGATACGCAGTATTTT.

This clonotype is categorized as medium-sized. The gene calls are TRBV28 and TRBJ1-1; no firm D call. The V gene's germline CDR1 is MDHEN and CDR2 SYDVKM. V was shortened by 5 bases and J by 2 bases, with 12 bases between the two germline ends. The CDR3 is made up of 14 amino acids. Here the CDR3 reads CASSPGRENTEAFF. The CDR3 DNA follows: TGTGCCAGCAGTCCTGGGCGGGAAAACACTGAAGCTTTCTTT.

In its sample, this clonotype ranks as large. The V call is TRBV5-4, the J call TRBJ2-5; D uncertain. Trimming shortened V by 4 bases and J by 7 bases, and 14 bases separated the two germline ends. The CDR3 runs to 13 residues. CDR1 and CDR2 from the germline V gene are SGHNT and YYREEE (reference sequence). The chain's CDR3 is CASSTSDPGTQYF. The CDR3 DNA follows: TGTGCCAGCAGCACCTCGGACCCGGGGACCCAGTACTTC.

By sample share, this clonotype is medium-sized. The chain links TRBV28 to TRBJ2-7; no firm D call. In germline, CDR1 is MDHEN, CDR2 SYDVKM. The ends were cut back, 2 bases at V and 0 bases at J, with 5 bases in the middle. There are 13 residues in the CDR3. This chain's CDR3 is CASSLVDSYEQYF. The CDR3 DNA is TGTGCCAGCAGTTTAGTCGACTCCTACGAGCAGTACTTC.

This clonotype has more than one count but fewer than ten. This rearrangement joins TRBV5-6 to TRBJ2-3; a weak D match, TRBD2 (6 bases). V lost 4 bases and J lost 5, with 14 bases in between. The length of the CDR3 is 14 residues. Germline-derived CDR1 and CDR2 are SGHDT and YYEEEE. CDR3 amino acids: CASSRGNPRDTQYF. For the CDR3, the DNA is TGTGCCAGCAGCCGCGGGAATCCTCGAGATACGCAGTATTTT.

By proportion, this clonotype is medium-sized (0.01 to 0.1%). The chain is built from TRBV4-1 and TRBJ2-2, with 8 bases lining up with TRBD2. After removal of 0 bases from V and 0 bases from J, the junction contained 6 bases not matched to a gene. Germline V gene data show CDR1 as MGHRA and CDR2 as YSYEKL. This CDR3 comprises 18 residues. CDR3 bases: TGCGCCAGCAGCCAAGAGGCGGGGGGCTTCGCGAACACCGGGGAGCTGTTTTTT. It translates to CASSQEAGGFANTGELFF.

This clonotype is judged medium-sized (0.01 to 0.1%). The chain recombines TRBV28 with TRBJ2-1, with 8 positions matching TRBD2. Losses at the gene ends were 3 bases for V and 0 bases for J; bases not matched to a gene: 22. Germline loops: CDR1 MDHEN, CDR2 SYDVKM. This CDR3 spans 22 amino acids. In nucleotides, the CDR3 is TGTGCCAGCAGTTTCCCCGCCGAGTCATATGAAACTAGCGGCAGCTCCTACAATGAGCAGTTCTTC. This sequence encodes CASSFPAESYETSGSSYNEQFF.

This clonotype has only one observation. This clone may be a read error of a much larger clone one base away. The CDR3 DNA reads TGTGCCATCAGCGTAGGGGCCAAAAACATTCAGTACTTC. It yields the protein CAISVGAKNIQYF. The rearrangement joins TRBV9 to TRBJ2-4, with no clear D. Germline CDR1 SGDLS, CDR2 YYNGEE. CDR3 length equals 13 residues.

Relative to its sample, this clonotype is medium-sized. The rearrangement links TRBV20-1 to TRBJ2-7; D may be TRBD1 (7 bases). Germline-derived CDR1 and CDR2 are DFQATT and SNEGSKA (reference sequence). Trimming cost V 6 bases and J 0 bases, with 21 bases left between them. The CDR3 totals 16 residues. The CDR3, as DNA: TGCAGTGCATACATGGAGGCAGGGGGGTACTCCTACGAGCAGTACTTC. As protein: CSAYMEAGGYSYEQYF.

This clonotype is large (0.1 to 1%). The CDR3 DNA is TGTGCCAGCAGCACGACTAGCGGGGTTAATGAGCAGTTCTTC. This translates into CASSTTSGVNEQFF. This chain links TRBV9 with TRBJ2-1; 11 nucleotides line up with TRBD2. J gave up 7 bases and V 4 bases, and 4 bases lay outside the gene matches. The CDR3 has 14 residues. Germline CDR1 SGDLS, CDR2 YYNGEE.

This clonotype is medium-sized in the sample. V gene TRBV19 combines with J gene TRBJ2-1, with 8 bases that match TRBD2. This CDR3 has 16 amino acids. The V gene end was trimmed by 5 bases and the J gene end by 3 bases; junction bases not matched to a gene: 9. Germline values: CDR1 LNHDA, CDR2 SQIVND (reference sequence). CDR3 protein: CASSPLSGRDYNEQFF. For the CDR3, the DNA is TGTGCCAGTAGTCCTCTCAGCGGGAGAGACTACAATGAGCAGTTCTTC.

This clonotype is categorized as medium-sized. The rearrangement links TRBV19 to TRBJ2-2, with D possibly being TRBD2 (6 bases). V dropped 6 bases and J dropped 5 bases, with 13 bases sitting between them. The germline CDR1 and CDR2 sequences are LNHDA and SQIVND (reference sequence). The CDR3 is 14 amino acids. CDR3 sequence (DNA): TGTGCCAGTAGCCCCCCGGGGGAAACCGGGGAGCTGTTTTTT. As protein: CASSPPGETGELFF.

This clonotype is classed as medium-sized. The J gene is TRBJ1-2, the V gene TRBV27, with 8 bases aligning to TRBD1. V shed 3 bases and J 4 bases; nucleotides not matched to a gene: 4. The germline V gene has CDR1 MNHEY and CDR2 SMNVEV (reference sequence). The CDR3 has 14 residues. CDR3 amino acids: CASSFGQGIYGYTF. The DNA of the CDR3 is TGTGCCAGCAGTTTCGGACAGGGAATCTATGGCTACACCTTC.

This clonotype is judged medium-sized. The rearrangement links TRBV6-2 or TRBV6-3 to TRBJ2-1; 7 bases map to TRBD2. The CDR3 consists of 16 residues. Germline assignment: CDR1 MNHEY and CDR2 SVGEGT. Trimming took 5 bases from V and 4 from J; bases not matched to a gene: 11. The CDR3, as DNA: TGTGCCAGCAGTGGACGACTGGCTAGCGGTTACAATGAGCAGTTCTTC. The encoded protein is CASSGRLASGYNEQFF.

The chain recombines TRBV29-1 with TRBJ2-1; D not certain. CDR1 is SQVTM, CDR2 ANQGSEA, per germline. CDR3 length: 13 residues. Between the trimmed V and J ends, which lost 4 bases and 6 bases, there was a span of 13 bases. The CDR3 DNA follows: TGCAGCGTTGGACGCGCGTTACGCAATGAGCAGTTCTTC. As protein: CSVGRALRNEQFF.

By share, this clonotype ranks as medium-sized (0.01 to 0.1%). CDR3 protein: CASSSTGFASPLHF. The CDR3 DNA follows: TGTGCCAGCAGCTCCACAGGGTTTGCTTCACCCCTCCACTTT. The rearrangement links TRBV7-2 to TRBJ1-6, with D possibly TRBD1 on 6 matching bases. V lost 4 bases and J lost 9, with 13 bases in between. This CDR3 is 14 amino acids long. Germline CDR1 reads SGHTA; CDR2 reads FQGNSA.

Judged by abundance, this clonotype is large. This chain links TRBV18 with TRBJ2-5; TRBD1 agrees at 7 bases. Germline CDR1 KGHSH, CDR2 LQKENI. The CDR3 contains 15 residues. V shed 3 bases and J 2 bases; nucleotides not matched to a gene: 6. DNA of the CDR3: TGTGCCAGCTCACCCCGCCAGGGGGTACAAGAGACCCAGTACTTC. Amino acids: CASSPRQGVQETQYF.

This clonotype appeared once. This chain joins TRBV19 and TRBJ2-5; no clear D. This CDR3 is built from 14 residues. The germline V and J ends were trimmed by 3 bases and 5 bases, with 13 bases remaining between them. Germline V gene lookup returns CDR1 LNHDA and CDR2 SQIVND (reference sequence). The CDR3, as DNA: TGTGCCAGTAGTATGGCGCTACCAGCGGAGACCCAGTACTTC. Translating gives CASSMALPAETQYF.

By sample share, this clonotype is medium-sized. This chain uses TRBV24-1 with TRBJ2-3; 12 bases agree with TRBD1. After removal of 2 bases from V and 6 bases from J, the junction contained 5 bases not matched to a gene. This CDR3 comprises 16 residues. The germline V gene has CDR1 KGHDR and CDR2 SFDVKD. In DNA, the CDR3 is TGTGCCACCAGTGATTCCGGGACAGGGGGCGAGGATACGCAGTATTTT. Its protein is CATSDSGTGGEDTQYF.

This clonotype is large (0.1 to 1%) in the sample. V is TRBV3-1 and J is TRBJ2-7; D not certain. Germline V lookup: CDR1 LGHDT, CDR2 YNNKEL (reference sequence). V shed 0 bases and J shed 0 bases, with 15 bases lying between them. The CDR3 loop spans 17 amino acids. CDR3 amino acids: CASSQEGVADSSYEQYF. The DNA for the CDR3 is TGTGCCAGCAGCCAAGAAGGAGTGGCAGATAGCTCCTACGAGCAGTACTTC.

By share, this clonotype ranks as medium-sized. The chain joins TRBV27 to TRBJ1-4; D is unclear. With 7 bases removed from V and 5 bases from J, the gap between germline ends came to 11 bases. Germline V lookup: CDR1 MNHEY, CDR2 SMNVEV (reference sequence). The CDR3 length is 13 residues. CDR3 sequence reads: CASTRGINEKLFF. CDR3 in DNA: TGTGCCAGCACCCGGGGTATCAATGAAAAACTGTTTTTT.

In its sample, this clonotype ranks as large (0.1 to 1%). The chain uses TRBV6-2 or TRBV6-3 and TRBJ2-2; D is uncertain. V was pared by 2 bases and J by 6 bases, with 13 bases between. The CDR3 spans 15 residues. Germline-derived CDR1 and CDR2 are MNHEY and SVGEGT. The DNA of the CDR3 is TGTGCCAGCAGTTACGAGGCCGCAGGATCCGGGGAGCTGTTTTTT. This encodes CASSYEAAGSGELFF.

This clonotype is large in the sample. V gene TRBV28 combines with J gene TRBJ2-3; 8 nucleotides line up with TRBD2. J lost 2 bases, V lost 1 base, and 5 bases had no gene match. Germline-derived CDR1 and CDR2 are MDHEN and SYDVKM. This CDR3 has 16 residues. CDR3 sequence reads: CASSLSLAGNTDTQYF. Written as DNA, the CDR3 is TGTGCCAGCAGTTTATCCCTAGCGGGTAACACAGATACGCAGTATTTT.

This clonotype is labeled large. The chain uses TRBV5-4 and TRBJ2-1; D is perhaps TRBD1 (6 bases). Per germline, CDR1 SGHNT and CDR2 YYREEE (reference sequence). The V end lost 1 base, the J end lost 8 bases, and 13 bases lay between the germline ends. CDR3 size: 14 residues. CDR3 sequence: CASSLSGQLHEQFF. CDR3 bases: TGTGCCAGCAGCTTGTCGGGACAACTCCATGAGCAGTTCTTC.